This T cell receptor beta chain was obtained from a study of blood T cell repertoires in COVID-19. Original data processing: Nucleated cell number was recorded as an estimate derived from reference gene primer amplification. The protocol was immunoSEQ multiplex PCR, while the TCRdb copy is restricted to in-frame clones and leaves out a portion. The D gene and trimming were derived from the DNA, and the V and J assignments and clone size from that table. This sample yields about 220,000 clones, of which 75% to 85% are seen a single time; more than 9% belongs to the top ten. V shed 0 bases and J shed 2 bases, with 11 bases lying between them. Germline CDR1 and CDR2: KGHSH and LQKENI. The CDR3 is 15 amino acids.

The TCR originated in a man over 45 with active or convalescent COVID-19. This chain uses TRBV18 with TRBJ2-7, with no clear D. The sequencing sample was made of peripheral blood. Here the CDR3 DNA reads TGTGCCAGCTCACCACCGTCGGTCTCCGCCTACGAGCAGTACTTC. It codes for CASSPPSVSAYEQYF.